The TCR beta chain under discussion was sequenced for a study of cytomegalovirus exposure and HLA in healthy donors. Study-wide results and limits: The study had only CMV serostatus as immune exposure information. Previous analysis showed most TCR beta V segments were productive about 90% or about 30% of the time.

This CDR3 has 16 amino acids. Germline lookup yields CDR1 ENHRY and CDR2 SYGVKD. Trimming cost V 0 bases and J 0 bases, with 11 bases left between them. Vbeta (60) and Jbeta (13) primers were used in the PCR. Original handling: There were about 80 million unique TCR beta chains by a later count, and 10 million to 12 million of them were shared. Only in-frame clones appear in the TCRdb table, and some are missing; sequencing was by immunoSEQ multiplex PCR. V and J calls and clone size follow that table, whereas D and trimming were derived from the DNA. This table holds 90,000 to 95,000 clones, just over 75% found once. For this clone: Its antigen is not identified.

Whereas donors were nominally healthy upon sampling, unrecorded immune exposures were probable. This chain uses TRBV10-3 with TRBJ1-1; maybe TRBD1 (5 bases). Sequenced material: PBMCs. The sequence derives from a man aged 25-45 years in good health and CMV-seronegative. As DNA, the CDR3 is TGTGCCATCAGTGAGTCGGCAGGGTTGGTGAACACTGAAGCTTTCTTT. This gives the protein CAISESAGLVNTEAFF.